This TCR beta chain was documented in a study of Ad26.COV2.S vaccination and SARS-CoV-2 variants. As for the study in general: Vaccine-arm donor from the placebo-controlled COV1001 Ad26.COV2.S trial. Ad26.COV2.S, an intramuscular injection, was given once or twice 56 days apart.

Produced via immunoSEQ multiplex PCR; TCRdb's table is partial and in-frame only. This repertoire shows about 400,000 clones, approximately 90% found once; its top ten account for over 1.5%. Treatment noted: around 19 received Ad26.COV2.S at low or high dose, single or two shots; several received placebo; per-sample allocation not given. It was on day 63 after the first vaccine or placebo injection that samples were taken. About this clone: Its antigen is unidentified.

Deletions cut 3 bases from V and 3 bases from J, with 3 bases between. This CDR3 is built from 11 residues. Looked up from germline, CDR1 is SEHNR and CDR2 is FQNEAQ (reference sequence). General observations from the study: There was a possibility that the TCR breadth and depth analyses underestimated total T cell responses. Placebo recipients had lower spike-specific TCR breadth than vaccine recipients.

The clonotype originates from a person between 18 and 59 years old who received the Ad26.COV2.S COVID-19 vaccine or a placebo. The chain employs TRBV7-9 and TRBJ2-7; D ambiguous. The starting material was peripheral blood, obtained in a trial of Ad26.COV2.S vaccine versus placebo. The CDR3 region is CASSFSYEQYF. CDR3 coding DNA: TGTGCCAGCAGCTTCAGCTACGAGCAGTACTTC.